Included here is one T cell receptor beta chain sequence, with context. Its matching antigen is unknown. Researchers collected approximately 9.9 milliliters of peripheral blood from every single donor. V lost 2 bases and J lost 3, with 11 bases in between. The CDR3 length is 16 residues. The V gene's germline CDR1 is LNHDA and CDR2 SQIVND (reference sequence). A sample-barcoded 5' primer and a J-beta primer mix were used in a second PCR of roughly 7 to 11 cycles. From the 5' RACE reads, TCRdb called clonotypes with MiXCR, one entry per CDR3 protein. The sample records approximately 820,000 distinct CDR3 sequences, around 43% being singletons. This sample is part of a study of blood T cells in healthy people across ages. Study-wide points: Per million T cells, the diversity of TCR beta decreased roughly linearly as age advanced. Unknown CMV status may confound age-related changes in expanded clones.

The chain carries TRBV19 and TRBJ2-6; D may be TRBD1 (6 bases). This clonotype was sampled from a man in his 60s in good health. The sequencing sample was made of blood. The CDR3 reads CASSIIAGDGANVLTF. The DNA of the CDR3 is TGTGCCAGTAGTATAATTGCAGGGGATGGGGCCAACGTCCTGACTTTC.